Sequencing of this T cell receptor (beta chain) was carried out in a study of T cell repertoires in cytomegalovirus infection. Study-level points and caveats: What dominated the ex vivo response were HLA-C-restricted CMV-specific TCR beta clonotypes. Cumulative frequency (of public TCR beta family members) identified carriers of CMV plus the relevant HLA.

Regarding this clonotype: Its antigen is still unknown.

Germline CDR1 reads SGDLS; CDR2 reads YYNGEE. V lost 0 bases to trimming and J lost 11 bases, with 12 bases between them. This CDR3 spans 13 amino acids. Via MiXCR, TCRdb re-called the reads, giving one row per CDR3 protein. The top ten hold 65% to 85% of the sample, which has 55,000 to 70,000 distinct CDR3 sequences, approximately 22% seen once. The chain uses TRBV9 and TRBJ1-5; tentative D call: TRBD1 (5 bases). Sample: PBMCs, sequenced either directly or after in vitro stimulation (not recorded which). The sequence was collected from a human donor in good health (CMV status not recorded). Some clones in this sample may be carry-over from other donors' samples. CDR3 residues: CASSVGMETAQHF. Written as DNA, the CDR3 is TGTGCCAGCAGCGTAGGAATGGAGACAGCCCAGCATTTT.